What follows are 4 T cell receptor beta chains derived from one specimen sequenced in a study of T cell responses to AZD1222 COVID-19 vaccine. Data came from immunoSEQ multiplex PCR; TCRdb stores just in-frame clones and leaves some out. The table includes 200,000 to 250,000 clones, 85% to 95% detected once. Material: peripheral blood, obtained on day 0 of MenACWY control vaccination. The receptors come from an adult in good health.

This clone was observed a handful of times. The genes are TRBV6-4 and TRBJ1-2; 10 bases are shared with TRBD1. The CDR3 consists of 14 residues. The junction had 7 bases not matched to a gene; V was cut back by 4 bases and J by 8 bases. Germline-derived CDR1 and CDR2 are MRHNA and SNTAGT. The CDR3 DNA reads TGTGCCAGCAGTGGCGGGGGGACAGGGGACGGCTACACCTTC. Translation: CASSGGGTGDGYTF.

This chain uses TRBV30 with TRBJ1-2, with D perhaps matching TRBD1 (5 bases). Germline CDR1 reads GTSNPN; CDR2 reads SVGIG (reference sequence). The CDR3 covers 13 residues. Between the trimmed V and J ends, which lost 5 bases and 0 bases, there was a span of 10 bases. The CDR3 DNA follows: TGTGCCTGGGGCGGACACACTAACTATGGCTACACCTTC. Its translation is CAWGGHTNYGYTF.

The chain has TRBV29-1 and TRBJ1-5; unclear D gene. The V gene lost 4 bases and the J gene lost 3 bases, with 7 bases spanning the gap. The length of the CDR3 is 12 residues. From germline, CDR1 is SQVTM and CDR2 ANQGSEA. DNA for the CDR3: TGCAGCGTTGGAAGGGCCAATCAGCCCCAGCATTTT. Protein: CSVGRANQPQHF.

V gene TRBV15 combines with J gene TRBJ1-5; a weak D match, TRBD1 (6 bases). The ends were cut back, 0 bases at V and 2 bases at J, with 14 bases in the middle. Germline CDR1 LNHNV, CDR2 YYDKDF (reference sequence). The CDR3 runs 17 residues. The CDR3 loop reads CATSRDNRGTGNQPQHF. The CDR3 DNA sequence: TGTGCCACCAGCAGAGATAATAGGGGGACTGGCAATCAGCCCCAGCATTTT. The variable domain in full, with the rest retrieved from reference TRBV15 and TRBJ1-5, is DAMVIQNPRYQVTQFGKPVTLSCSQTLNHNVMYWYQQKSSQAPKLLFHYYDKDFNNEADTPDNFQSRRPNTSFCFLDIRSPGLGDTAMYLCATSRDNRGTGNQPQHFGDGTRLSIL.